The entry that follows covers one TCR beta chain sequence. The data belong to a study of blood T cell repertoires in COVID-19. Authors' analysis steps: The authors estimated nucleated cell counts from reference gene primer amplification. Repertoires were generated with immunoSEQ multiplex PCR, while TCRdb's copy carries only in-frame clones and drops some. Clonal size and the V and J genes are those of that table, whereas D and trimming came from the DNA. The data hold about 250,000 clones, with 65% to 85% observed a single time. This CDR3 has 16 amino acids. V lost 6 bases, J lost 6 bases, and 8 bases stayed unmatched. Germline CDR1 and CDR2: SNHLY and FYNNEI.

Sequencing was done on a sample of peripheral blood. The chain employs TRBV2 and TRBJ2-2, with TRBD2 matching over 12 bases. This sequence originates from a woman older than 75 with acute or convalescent COVID-19. CDR3 in DNA: TGTGCCAGCAGGTTACTAGCGGGGGGCGACGCCGGGGAGCTGTTTTTT. It specifies CASRLLAGGDAGELFF.